The clone carrying this T cell receptor beta chain appeared a few times. The data were produced by immunoSEQ multiplex PCR, yet TCRdb's version contains in-frame clones alone and is incomplete. This sample has about 250,000 clones, with about 83% found just once. The data belong to a study of blood T cell repertoires in COVID-19. Study details: Samples representing acute and convalescent COVID-19 were sourced from the United States, Italy and Spain.

The germline V gene encodes CDR1 LNHDA and CDR2 SQIVND (reference sequence). The CDR3 length is 15 residues. Trimming pared 6 bases from V and 2 bases from J, leaving 17 bases between. The sample comprised peripheral blood. This clonotype was obtained from a woman at least 80 years old with COVID-19, enrolled during active disease. The chain has TRBV19 and TRBJ2-7, with TRBD2 as a possible D gene (6 bases). The CDR3 region has the DNA TGTGCCAGTAGCAGGGCCTCGGGGGATCCCTACGAGCAGTACTTC. It translates to CASSRASGDPYEQYF.